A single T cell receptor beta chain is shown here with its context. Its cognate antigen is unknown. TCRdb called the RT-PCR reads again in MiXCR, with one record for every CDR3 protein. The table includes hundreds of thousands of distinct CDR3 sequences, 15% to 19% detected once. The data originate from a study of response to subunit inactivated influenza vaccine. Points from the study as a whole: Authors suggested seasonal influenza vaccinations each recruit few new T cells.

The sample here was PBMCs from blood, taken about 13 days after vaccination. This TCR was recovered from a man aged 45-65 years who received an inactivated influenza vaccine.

The DNA of the CDR3 is TGCAGTGCTATGGTCGTGTGGGAAGACAGGGAAGAGACCCAGTACTTC. Amino acids: CSAMVVWEDREETQYF. This sequence joins TRBV20-1 and TRBJ2-5, with TRBD1 matching 7 bases. J gave up 3 bases and V 4 bases, and 14 bases lay outside the gene matches. The CDR3 runs to 16 residues. Germline loops: CDR1 DFQATT, CDR2 SNEGSKA (reference sequence).